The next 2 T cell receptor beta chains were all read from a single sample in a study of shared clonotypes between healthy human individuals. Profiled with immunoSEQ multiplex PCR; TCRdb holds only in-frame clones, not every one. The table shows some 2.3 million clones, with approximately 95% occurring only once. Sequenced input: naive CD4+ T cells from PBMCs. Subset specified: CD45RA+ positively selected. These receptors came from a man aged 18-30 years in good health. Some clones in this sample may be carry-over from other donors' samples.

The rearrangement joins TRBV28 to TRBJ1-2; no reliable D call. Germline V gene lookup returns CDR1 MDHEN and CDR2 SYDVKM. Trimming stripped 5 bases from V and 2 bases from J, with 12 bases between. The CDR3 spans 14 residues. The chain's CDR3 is CASSPLEANYGYTF. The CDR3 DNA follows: TGTGCCAGCAGTCCCCTCGAGGCCAACTATGGCTACACCTTC.

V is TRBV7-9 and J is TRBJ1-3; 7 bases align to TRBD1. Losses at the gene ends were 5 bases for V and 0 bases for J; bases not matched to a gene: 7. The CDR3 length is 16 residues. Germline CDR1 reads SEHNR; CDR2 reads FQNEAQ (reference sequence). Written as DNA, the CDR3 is TGTGCCAGCAGCGCCCGGACAGGCCGCTCTGGAAACACCATATATTTT. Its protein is CASSARTGRSGNTIYF.